This is a list of T cell receptor beta chains from one sample in a study of T cell responses to AZD1222 COVID-19 vaccine. The assay was immunoSEQ multiplex PCR, and TCRdb's table has in-frame clones only and misses some. The data contain about 97,000 clones, about 89% of them singletons. The input for sequencing was peripheral blood, taken on day 0 of AZD1222 vaccination. Receptor source: an adult in good health. CDR3s include the opening cysteine and the closing phenylalanine or tryptophan. The D gene is left open where the match is weak. The size of a clone is reported for some rows only, either as once, few or many, or as a class for expanded clones.

clone_size	d_call	v_call	j_call	cdr3_length	cdr3_aa	cdr3_nt
NA	NA	TRBV10-3	TRBJ2-2	15	CAIRSRDTNTGELFF	TGTGCCATCAGGTCACGGGACACAAACACCGGGGAGCTGTTTTTT
few	NA	TRBV7-3	TRBJ2-1	13	CASSLARSPEQFF	TGTGCCAGCAGCTTAGCCCGCAGTCCTGAGCAGTTCTTC
NA	NA	TRBV7-2	TRBJ1-4	16	CASSARPIAANEKLFF	TGTGCCAGCAGCGCGAGGCCCATTGCAGCTAATGAAAAGCTGTTTTTT
NA	TRBD2	TRBV5-1	TRBJ2-1	16	CASSFAASGNYNEQFF	TGCGCCAGCAGCTTCGCAGCTAGCGGGAATTACAATGAGCAGTTCTTC
NA	NA	TRBV19	TRBJ2-7	15	CASSISGGTSYEQYF	TGTGCCAGTAGTATATCGGGCGGAACGAGCTACGAGCAGTACTTC
NA	TRBD1	TRBV10-3	TRBJ1-2	15	CAISTGQAVDEGYTF	TGTGCCATCAGTACCGGACAGGCCGTGGATGAGGGCTACACCTTC
once	TRBD1	TRBV7-9	TRBJ1-1	15	CASRRDRGVNTEAFF	TGTGCCAGCAGGCGGGACAGGGGAGTGAACACTGAAGCTTTCTTT
NA	NA	TRBV4-3	TRBJ1-3	18	CASSQAPGSRGSGNTIYF	TGCGCCAGCAGCCAAGCTCCAGGGTCTAGGGGCTCTGGAAACACCATATATTTT
NA	TRBD1	TRBV5-5	TRBJ1-5	16	CASSSGQGAGNQPQHF	TGTGCCAGCAGCTCCGGCCAGGGGGCGGGGAATCAGCCCCAGCATTTT
NA	NA	TRBV2	TRBJ2-5	14	CASSATTLVETQYF	TGTGCCAGCAGTGCTACTACACTAGTGGAGACCCAGTACTTC
once	NA	TRBV11-2	TRBJ2-1	13	CASSVTGKGEQFF	TGTGCCAGCAGCGTAACAGGAAAGGGCGAGCAGTTCTTC
NA	TRBD1	TRBV9	TRBJ1-1	13	CASTRGPLTEAFF	TGTGCCAGCACTAGGGGGCCTCTGACTGAAGCTTTCTTT
NA	TRBD2	TRBV10-2	TRBJ2-2	17	CASKGTSGGAFTGELFF	TGCGCCAGCAAAGGGACTAGCGGGGGGGCCTTTACCGGGGAGCTGTTTTTT
NA	NA	TRBV3-1/TRBV3-2	TRBJ1-3	16	CASSQDLRARGNTIYF	TGTGCCAGCAGCCAAGATTTACGGGCACGTGGAAACACCATATATTTT
NA	NA	TRBV9	TRBJ2-2	14	CASSPGQNTGELFF	TGTGCCAGCAGCCCGGGACAGAACACCGGGGAGCTGTTTTTT
NA	TRBD1	TRBV5-6	TRBJ1-4	15	CASSGTVATNEKLFF	TGTGCCAGCAGCGGGACAGTTGCAACTAATGAAAAACTGTTTTTT
NA	TRBD1	TRBV24-1	TRBJ2-2	16	CATGDDRGLDTGELFF	TGTGCCACCGGTGACGACAGGGGGCTTGACACCGGGGAGCTGTTTTTT
once	NA	TRBV2	TRBJ2-5	13	CASSEGTQETQYF	TGTGCCAGCAGTGAAGGGACCCAAGAGACCCAGTACTTC
NA	NA	TRBV21-1	TRBJ1-1	18	CASSKERTDAGPYTEAFF	TGTGCCAGCAGCAAAGAAAGAACGGACGCGGGGCCTTACACTGAAGCTTTCTTT
NA	NA	TRBV11-2	TRBJ2-7	12	CASRRTGYEQYF	TGTGCCAGCAGAAGAACAGGGTACGAGCAGTACTTC
NA	NA	TRBV18	TRBJ1-4	15	CASSPQDALNEKLFF	TGTGCCAGCTCACCACAAGATGCGCTTAATGAAAAACTGTTTTTT
NA	NA	TRBV19	TRBJ2-7	14	CASSKPGPMYEQYF	TGTGCCAGTAGTAAGCCGGGACCGATGTACGAGCAGTACTTC
few	NA	TRBV6-5	TRBJ1-2	15	CASSRGSSPRGGYTF	TGTGCCAGCAGTCGGGGGAGCTCCCCTCGGGGAGGCTACACCTTC
NA	TRBD1	TRBV10-3	TRBJ1-1	14	CAIRSSTGGDEAFF	TGTGCCATCAGATCTTCTACAGGGGGCGATGAAGCTTTCTTT
NA	NA	TRBV29-1	TRBJ2-7	12	CSVRTATYEQYF	TGCAGCGTTCGGACGGCTACCTACGAGCAGTACTTC
NA	NA	TRBV5-4	TRBJ1-2	14	CASSYDTSNYGYTF	TGTGCCAGCAGCTACGACACCTCTAACTATGGCTACACCTTC
NA	TRBD2	TRBV27	TRBJ2-3	16	CASTQVPSGNTDTQYF	TGTGCCAGCACCCAAGTTCCTAGCGGGAACACAGATACGCAGTATTTT
NA	NA	TRBV7-2	TRBJ2-1	13	CASSSNRVGEQFF	TGTGCCAGCAGCTCGAACAGGGTTGGGGAGCAGTTCTTC
once	NA	TRBV29-1	TRBJ2-3	14	CSVDSRGGTDTQYF	TGCAGCGTTGATTCCAGAGGGGGCACAGATACGCAGTATTTT
NA	TRBD2	TRBV10-3	TRBJ2-3	14	CAIRLAGGPDTQYF	TGTGCCATCAGACTAGCGGGGGGGCCCGATACGCAGTATTTT
NA	TRBD1	TRBV28	TRBJ2-7	14	CASNQDRAIYEQYF	TGTGCCAGCAACCAGGACAGGGCGATCTACGAGCAGTACTTC
NA	NA	TRBV28	TRBJ1-1	14	CASSLPQVNTEAFF	TGTGCCAGCAGTTTGCCCCAAGTGAACACTGAAGCTTTCTTT
NA	NA	TRBV7-2	TRBJ1-6	15	CASSMKSSYNSPLHF	TGTGCCAGCAGCATGAAAAGCTCCTATAATTCACCCCTCCACTTT